This TCR beta chain was identified in a study of blood T cell repertoires in COVID-19 (TCRdb year 2020). The study in broad terms: Samples covering the acute and convalescent phases of COVID-19 were provided by collaborators in the United States, Italy and Spain. Where HLA class I and class II types were available, the types were taken from metadata supplied by the sample provider, not from assay-based typing. The material from the prospective study consisted of cDNA or gDNA derived from T cells, B-cell-depleted T cells, or PBMCs. Samples were obtained from the ongoing ImmuneRACE study (first 160 participants) and from 1,000 to 1,500 subjects provided by 6 global collaborators. The repertoires were released in a freely available public database intended as a resource for research on the immune response to SARS-CoV-2. Deeply sampled blood TCRbeta repertoires from subjects exposed to, actively infected with, or recovered from COVID-19 were included in the dataset. The sample metadata nearly always contained a de-identified subject ID, COVID-19 status, age in years and sex. General findings and caveats noted by the study authors: Clinical and demographic metadata were provided uncurated, with the amount varying by source and participant.

TCRbeta CDR3 regions were amplified from genomic DNA using the immunoSEQ Assay, a bias-controlled multiplex PCR. Processing in the source paper ran as follows. The number of nucleated cells in each sample was estimated from the amplification of reference gene primers within the assay. To quantify the absolute abundance of each unique TCRbeta CDR3 rearrangement, sequence reads were collapsed and filtered. For each sample, productive Simpson clonality was calculated as the square root of Simpson's diversity index across productive rearrangements. TCRdb carries this immuneACCESS record with in-frame sequences only. Its versions omit some clonotypes, under half of them owing to an unresolved V gene in the studies checked, with the rest unexplained. That table furnishes V, J and clone size, whereas the DNA furnished D and trimming. The sample table contains around 330,000 clones; only one count was recorded for 90% of them. The ten largest clones capture 2.6% of the sample.

This clone was detected once. The specificity of this receptor is unknown. Qualities for individual bases were not recorded, and no much larger clone is one base off. In the prospective study, participants were roughly 18 to 100 years old, resided in around 25 geographic areas of the United States, and were enrolled through a virtual design. Cohort assignment in the prospective study relied on participant-reported clinical history from a screening survey and a study questionnaire. ImmuneRACE Cohort 3 recovered participants were defined by two consecutive negative NP/OP PCR tests, healthcare professional clearance, or symptom resolution. In the prospective study, whole blood, serum and a nasopharyngeal or oropharyngeal swab were collected from each participant by mobile phlebotomists. Additional blood draws and questionnaires over an approximately two-month period could optionally be provided by prospective study participants. Prospective study blood samples were shipped either frozen or at room temperature before DNA extraction.

Deletion took 6 bases off V and 0 bases off J, with a span of 14 bases between the germline ends. The CDR3 runs 15 residues from the cysteine to the phenylalanine. Solely the CDR3 DNA is kept, with 45 bases framed from the first base. Via the germline V gene (reference sequence), CDR1 is MNHEY and CDR2 SMNVEV. The sequence was obtained from a man in his 60s who had recovered from COVID-19. The source material was PBMCs or T cells enriched from blood (not recorded which). The chain uses TRBV27 and TRBJ1-2; a confident D gene designation cannot be given. The CDR3: CASRFNAGSNYGYTF. The DNA sequence reads TGTGCCAGCAGATTTAACGCAGGATCTAACTATGGCTACACCTTC.